These 32 T cell receptor beta chains came from one sample sequenced in a study of CD8 T cells in ankylosing spondylitis. Findings and caveats of the study: Ankylosing spondylitis blood appeared to be characterized by a TCR beta motif of eight highly homologous variants.

TCRdb re-analysed the 5' RACE reads in MiXCR, keeping a single row per CDR3 protein. The sample carries more than 500,000 distinct CDR3 sequences, roughly 5% recorded once. These receptors are not linked to any known antigen. Sequencing used blood, either unsorted or a sorted T cell fraction (not recorded which). The origin of the receptors is a male donor with ankylosing spondylitis.

This clonotype appeared many times. The chain uses TRBV5-1 and TRBJ2-3; 10 nucleotides match TRBD2. CDR3 length equals 15 residues. The germline V gene encodes CDR1 SGHRS and CDR2 YFSETQ. J was trimmed by 5 bases and V by 3 bases; bases with no gene match: 6. DNA for the CDR3: TGCGCCAGCAGCTATCTAGCGGGAGTAAGAGATACGCAGTATTTT. Amino acid sequence: CASSYLAGVRDTQYF.

Many counts were recorded for this clonotype. The chain combines TRBV27 with TRBJ2-5, with a possible D match to TRBD1 (6 bases). V lost 7 bases to trimming and J lost 1 base, with 19 bases between them. The CDR3 extends over 16 amino acids. Germline values: CDR1 MNHEY, CDR2 SMNVEV (reference sequence). The chain's CDR3 is CASTPRPGQSQETQYF. Written as DNA, the CDR3 is TGTGCCAGCACCCCCCGCCCTGGACAGTCCCAAGAGACCCAGTACTTC.

This clonotype was seen repeatedly, ten times or more. CDR3 sequence: CASSLRFGTDTYEQYF. CDR3 sequence (DNA): TGTGCCAGCAGCTTAAGGTTCGGGACGGACACCTACGAGCAGTACTTC. The chain links TRBV11-2 to TRBJ2-7; possibly TRBD1 or TRBD2 for D (5 bases each). V lost 2 bases and J lost 2, with 16 bases in between. The CDR3 length is 16 residues. Germline V gives CDR1 SGHAT, CDR2 FQNNGV. Full variable domain (outside the CDR3, taken from reference TRBV11-2 and TRBJ2-7): EAGVAQSPRYKIIEKRQSVAFWCNPISGHATLYWYQQILGQGPKLLIQFQNNGVVDDSQLPKDRFSAERLKGVDSTLKIQPAKLEDSAVYLCASSLRFGTDTYEQYFGPGTRLTVT.

This clonotype was seen many times. CDR3 loop: CASSYLTPTGRGNSPLHF. CDR3 sequence (DNA): TGTGCCAGCAGTTACCTCACCCCCACGGGGCGTGGGAATTCACCCCTCCACTTT. This chain links TRBV6-5 with TRBJ1-6, with a weak D call TRBD1 (5 bases). Germline V gene data show CDR1 as MNHEY and CDR2 as SVGAGI. The CDR3 length is 18 residues. Trimming pared 2 bases from V and 7 bases from J, leaving 21 bases between.

This clonotype was found many times. The gene calls are TRBV4-1 and TRBJ2-1; 9 bases line up with TRBD2. The length of the CDR3 is 15 residues. V gave up 3 bases and J gave up 7 bases; unmatched junction bases: 7. The germline V gene has CDR1 MGHRA and CDR2 YSYEKL. The DNA of the CDR3 is TGCGCCAGCAGCCACATAGCGGGAGAGAGGAATGAGCAGTTCTTC. It translates to CASSHIAGERNEQFF.

This clonotype was found a few times. V and J are TRBV2 and TRBJ1-1; D uncertain. V gave up 6 bases and J gave up 11 bases, with 19 bases separating them. The CDR3 consists of 13 residues. Germline CDR1 reads SNHLY; CDR2 reads FYNNEI. The CDR3 reads CASSPPALQRAFF. The CDR3 DNA is TGTGCCAGCAGCCCCCCGGCACTCCAAAGGGCTTTCTTT. Full variable domain (missing parts from reference TRBV2 and TRBJ1-1): EPEVTQTPSHQVTQMGQEVILRCVPISNHLYFYWYRQILGQKVEFLVSFYNNEISEKSEIFDDQFSVERPDGSNFTLKIRSTKLEDSAMYFCASSPPALQRAFFGQGTRLTVV.

The V gene is TRBV12-3 or TRBV12-4, the J gene TRBJ1-2; unclear D gene. The CDR3 runs 12 residues. V gave up 6 bases and J gave up 1 base, with 6 bases separating them. CDR3 protein: CASRDLNYGYTF. CDR3 coding DNA: TGTGCCAGCAGGGACCTTAACTATGGCTACACCTTC.

The table lists this clonotype with many counts. The J gene is TRBJ1-1, the V gene TRBV20-1; D not certain. CDR3 length equals 12 residues. With 0 bases removed from V and 8 bases from J, the gap between germline ends came to 10 bases. Germline-derived CDR1 and CDR2 are DFQATT and SNEGSKA (reference sequence). This chain's CDR3 is CSARDRTLEAFF. The CDR3 nucleotides are TGCAGTGCTAGAGATCGAACGTTAGAAGCTTTCTTT.

This clonotype occurred many times. This chain uses TRBV5-1 with TRBJ2-1; D ambiguous. Germline CDR1 reads SGHRS; CDR2 reads YFSETQ. The length of the CDR3 is 14 residues. V lost 0 bases and J 7 bases, leaving 11 bases between the germline ends. The CDR3 coding sequence is TGCGCCAGCAGCTTGGAACAGCTTTGGAATGAGCAGTTCTTC. This translates into CASSLEQLWNEQFF.

This clonotype has at least ten counts. The V gene is TRBV11-2, the J gene TRBJ2-1, with TRBD2 matching 16 bases. Trimming at V came to 3 bases and at J to 8 bases, leaving 10 bases not matched to a gene. The CDR3 is made up of 18 amino acids. Per the germline V gene, CDR1 is SGHAT and CDR2 is FQNNGV. This chain's CDR3 is CASSFQGLAGGPADEQFF. For the CDR3, the DNA is TGTGCCAGCAGCTTCCAGGGACTAGCGGGGGGGCCGGCAGATGAGCAGTTCTTC.

This clonotype was seen ten or more times. The V gene is TRBV7-3, the J gene TRBJ2-2; TRBD1 is a possible D gene (5 bases). V lost 4 bases, J lost 6 bases, and 12 bases lay in between. The germline gives CDR1 SGHTA, CDR2 FQGTGA. CDR3 length equals 14 residues. CDR3 in amino acids: CASSSGHLAGELFF. In DNA form, the CDR3 reads TGTGCCAGCAGCTCCGGACACTTAGCCGGGGAGCTGTTTTTT.

The chain links TRBV4-1 to TRBJ2-1, with unresolved D. Trimming left V 0 bases short and J 2 bases short, with 8 bases between. The CDR3 consists of 15 residues. Germline lookup yields CDR1 MGHRA and CDR2 YSYEKL. The chain's CDR3 is CASSQDPTAYNEQFF. CDR3 DNA: TGCGCCAGCAGCCAAGACCCAACAGCCTACAATGAGCAGTTCTTC.

This clonotype was detected many times. This chain uses TRBV10-3 with TRBJ2-5, with D uncertain. CDR3 size: 13 residues. V was cut by 0 bases and J by 2 bases, with 4 bases left in between. CDR1 ENHRY and CDR2 SYGVKD come from the germline V gene. CDR3 amino acids: CAISESQQETQYF. CDR3 DNA: TGTGCCATCAGTGAGTCCCAGCAAGAGACCCAGTACTTC.

A remark on this clonotype: A clone one base away is much larger, so this may be a read error. V is TRBV5-1 and J is TRBJ2-1, with 7 positions matching TRBD2. The CDR3 runs to 15 residues. The germline V gene has CDR1 SGHRS and CDR2 YFSETQ. The CDR3 DNA follows: TGCGCCAGCAGTTTGACACGGGAGGTTCACAATGAGCCGTTCTTC. Translation gives CASSLTREVHNEPFF.

The chain uses TRBV7-3 and TRBJ2-2; no reliable D call. V was pared by 4 bases and J by 3 bases, with 6 bases between. The germline V gene has CDR1 SGHTA and CDR2 FQGTGA. There are 13 residues in the CDR3. The CDR3: CASSSTHTGELFF. The CDR3 DNA is TGTGCCAGCAGCTCGACACACACCGGGGAGCTGTTTTTT.

The V call is TRBV19, the J call TRBJ1-1; no firm D call. Trimming shortened V by 10 bases and J by 1 base, and 16 bases separated the two germline ends. Germline V gene sequence: CDR1 LNHDA, CDR2 SQIVND (reference sequence). The CDR3 extends over 14 amino acids. This CDR3 reads CATQVGPANTEAFF. CDR3 in DNA: TGTGCCACCCAGGTAGGGCCCGCGAACACTGAAGCTTTCTTT.

At least ten counts were recorded for this clonotype. The CDR3 sequence is CASSSLIGFEQYF. The CDR3 nucleotides read TGTGCCAGCAGTTCTTTAATTGGATTCGAGCAGTACTTC. The rearrangement uses TRBV6-5 and TRBJ2-7; D is undetermined. The CDR3 is made up of 13 amino acids. Trimming removed 4 bases at V and 6 bases at J, with 13 bases between. Germline CDR1 MNHEY, CDR2 SVGAGI.

At least ten counts were recorded for this clonotype. The chain carries TRBV28 and TRBJ1-1; D not resolved. This CDR3 spans 12 amino acids. Trimming took off 2 bases at V and 4 bases at J, with 5 bases between the two ends. The germline V gene encodes CDR1 MDHEN and CDR2 SYDVKM. DNA for the CDR3: TGTGCCAGCAGTTTAATAAGCACTGAAGCTTTCTTT. As protein: CASSLISTEAFF.

Turning to this clonotype: A read error may explain this, as a much larger clone is one base away. The genes are TRBV18 and TRBJ1-1; D unresolved. The CDR3 loop spans 13 amino acids. Germline lookup yields CDR1 KGHSH and CDR2 LQKENI. Here the CDR3 DNA reads TGTGCCAGCTCACCACCGGTGTACACTAAAGCTTTCTTT. Translating gives CASSPPVYTKAFF.

This clonotype was seen repeatedly, ten times or more. The chain carries TRBV29-1 and TRBJ1-2; possible D gene TRBD1, 6 bases. CDR1 is SQVTM, CDR2 ANQGSEA, per germline. This CDR3 is 15 amino acids long. Trimming left V 0 bases short and J 0 bases short, with 11 bases between. The CDR3 DNA follows: TGCAGCGTTGAAGATCAGGGGTCAGCTAACTATGGCTACACCTTC. It translates to CSVEDQGSANYGYTF. The full variable domain, its missing parts supplied by reference TRBV29-1 and TRBJ1-2, is SAVISQKPSRDICQRGTSLTIQCQVDSQVTMMFWYRQQPGQSLTLIATANQGSEATYESGFVIDKFPISRPNLTFSTLTVSNMSPEDSSIYLCSVEDQGSANYGYTFGSGTRLTVV.

This clonotype came up many times. The chain carries TRBV27 and TRBJ1-6; D remains ambiguous. The CDR3 is 15 amino acids. The germline CDR1 and CDR2 sequences are MNHEY and SMNVEV (reference sequence). V lost 7 bases and J 0 bases, leaving 10 bases between the germline ends. The chain's CDR3 is CASTHRSSYNSPLHF. The CDR3 DNA reads as TGTGCCAGCACCCACAGAAGCTCCTATAATTCACCCCTCCACTTT.

This clonotype turned up a few times. The chain combines TRBV28 with TRBJ2-3; 7 nucleotides match TRBD1. With V trimmed by 6 bases and J by 3 bases, 12 bases remained unmatched. Germline values: CDR1 MDHEN, CDR2 SYDVKM. The CDR3 is 16 residues long. CDR3 sequence (DNA): TGTGCCAGCAGGACAACTGCAGGGGGTAGAACAGATACGCAGTATTTT. It codes for CASRTTAGGRTDTQYF.

The table lists this clonotype with many counts. CDR3 region: CASSSYYSISTDTQYF. The CDR3 nucleotides read TGTGCCAGCAGTTCCTATTATTCTATAAGCACAGATACGCAGTATTTT. The rearrangement joins TRBV27 to TRBJ2-3; D gene unclear. The V end was cut by 4 bases, the J end by 0 bases, with 14 bases between. The CDR3 has 16 residues. Germline-derived CDR1 and CDR2 are MNHEY and SMNVEV (reference sequence).

The chain couples TRBV3-1 to TRBJ2-1; D remains ambiguous. V was shortened by 9 bases and J by 0 bases, with 12 bases between the two germline ends. Per germline, CDR1 LGHDT and CDR2 YNNKEL (reference sequence). The CDR3 consists of 14 residues. CDR3 amino acids: CARALRSSYNEQFF. CDR3 sequence (DNA): TGTGCCAGAGCTCTGAGGAGCTCCTACAATGAGCAGTTCTTC.

This clonotype was recorded many times. This chain connects TRBV7-9 to TRBJ1-6; D ambiguous. The length of the CDR3 is 15 residues. V was cut by 3 bases and J by 4 bases, with 10 bases left in between. The germline V gene has CDR1 SEHNR and CDR2 FQNEAQ (reference sequence). CDR3 region: CASSLAAQYNSPLHF. Here the CDR3 DNA reads TGTGCCAGCAGCTTGGCGGCCCAATATAATTCACCCCTCCACTTT.

This clonotype was counted at least ten times. The rearrangement uses TRBV6-2 or TRBV6-3 and TRBJ2-1; 10 positions agree with TRBD2. The CDR3 sequence is 14 residues long. Germline V lookup: CDR1 MNHEY, CDR2 SVGEGT. V lost 8 bases to trimming and J lost 6 bases; unmatched junction nucleotides: 7. The CDR3 loop is CASGKRGGLNEQFF. CDR3 nucleotides: TGTGCCAGCGGAAAGCGGGGGGGTCTCAATGAGCAGTTCTTC.

This clonotype came up many times. This chain links TRBV5-1 with TRBJ1-3; D is ambiguous. V was clipped by 2 bases and J by 0 bases, with 6 bases between them. The germline CDR1 and CDR2 sequences are SGHRS and YFSETQ. There are 14 residues in the CDR3. CDR3 residues: CASSFIGSGNTIYF. DNA for the CDR3: TGCGCCAGCAGCTTCATCGGCTCTGGAAACACCATATATTTT.

The table lists this clonotype with many counts. This chain uses TRBV4-3 with TRBJ2-3; D call uncertain. This CDR3 has 17 residues. In germline, CDR1 is LGHNA, CDR2 YSLEER. Trimming removed 0 bases from V and 4 bases from J, with 17 bases in between. The CDR3 region has the DNA TGCGCCAGCAGCCAAGATAGGGCACTTATCACGGCAGATACGCAGTATTTT. Translation: CASSQDRALITADTQYF.

Ten or more counts support this clonotype. The chain recombines TRBV7-2 with TRBJ2-7; no clear D. The germline gives CDR1 SGHTA, CDR2 FQGNSA. The V gene lost 0 bases and the J gene lost 4 bases, with 7 bases spanning the gap. There are 13 residues in the CDR3. The CDR3 here is CASSLAFAYEQYF. For the CDR3, the DNA is TGTGCCAGCAGCTTAGCTTTCGCATACGAGCAGTACTTC.

This clonotype came up many times. The J gene is TRBJ2-2, the V gene TRBV6-1; D remains ambiguous. V was cut by 7 bases and J by 6 bases, with 12 bases left in between. This CDR3 is 13 amino acids long. Germline V gene sequence: CDR1 MNHNS, CDR2 SASEGT. The DNA for the CDR3 is TGTGCCAGCAACTCCGGGTGGGCCGGGGAGCTGTTTTTT. Translated: CASNSGWAGELFF.

This clonotype was detected many times. This chain joins TRBV7-9 and TRBJ1-4, with D perhaps TRBD1 (5 bases). In germline, CDR1 is SEHNR, CDR2 FQNEAQ (reference sequence). The V gene lost 10 bases and the J gene lost 6 bases, with 12 bases spanning the gap. This CDR3 comprises 12 residues. The CDR3 region has the DNA TGTGCCATACAGGAATGGGATGAAAAACTGTTTTTT. It specifies CAIQEWDEKLFF.

This clonotype was detected a few times. V and J are TRBV7-9 and TRBJ2-2, with D tentatively TRBD1 or TRBD2 (5 bases each). The germline gives CDR1 SEHNR, CDR2 FQNEAQ (reference sequence). V was shortened by 0 bases and J by 6 bases, with 11 bases between the two germline ends. The CDR3 contains 15 residues. CDR3 bases: TGTGCCAGCAGCTTAGCCGGGACCCCGTCCGGGGAGCTGTTTTTT. Amino acids: CASSLAGTPSGELFF.